This T cell receptor beta chain came from a study of T cells in Graves' hyperthyroidism and ophthalmopathy (dated by TCRdb to about 2019). Study-level background: Peripheral blood samples were taken at the time of initial diagnosis, prior to any treatment. Following sampling, methimazole starting at 30 mg daily was given to hyperthyroidism patients, and high-dose intravenous methylprednisolone was given to ophthalmopathy patients. To identify TCR V-J signatures that set the groups apart, the researchers used a discovery cohort of 100 patients, made up of 43 with Graves' ophthalmopathy and some 55 with stable Graves' hyperthyroidism. Whether ophthalmopathy could be predicted prospectively was tested in an independent validation cohort made up of under 20 hyperthyroidism patients plus 17 patients who later progressed to ophthalmopathy. In several Graves' hyperthyroidism patients, the study also compared T-cell repertoires from thyroid tissue with T-cell repertoires from blood. The paper describes TCR Vbeta CDR3 sequencing of about 140 peripheral blood samples, made up of roughly 45 ophthalmopathy patients, roughly 75 hyperthyroidism patients and 17 progressor patients. The 100 or so discovery patients were divided at random into training and test sets in a 7:3 ratio.

Amplification of TCR beta CDR3 regions was carried out from RNA transcripts. The first round of RT-PCR for the TCR CDR3 was performed with the HTBI primer set and the Qiagen OneStep RT-PCR kit. The libraries were constructed in a second round of multiplex PCR and then size-selected and purified. Paired-end sequencing of the libraries was performed with 100 bp reads on an Illumina HiSeq2000. Under the source paper's analysis protocol: SOAPnuke was used to process the raw data, removing reads that contained adapters or uncalled bases, had a mean Phred below 15, or lacked an exact match to the constant primer or identifier. COPE v1.2.5 was used to merge high-quality paired reads, and clonotypes were defined as unique nucleotide sequences. MiTCR v1.1 was used to align clonotypes to the IMGT TRBV, TRBD and TRBJ reference segments. Analysis was restricted to V-J combinations with a frequency above 0.0001, which covered about 99% of repertoires. A TCS score was defined as the ratio of F50 (clonal expansion) to E x V (chaos), with BLOSUM62-based TCRdist applied between CDR3 peptides within each V-J. Welch's t-statistics and random forest reduced fewer than 600 V-J features to 13, which were used in a naive Bayes classifier (R e1071). The public reads were quality trimmed at Q25 with fastp and then assembled into clones with MiXCR by TCRdb, keeping productive beta chains. Each record represents a unique CDR3 protein, reported with the most common genes and DNA among its rows. What appears here as the V and J calls and clone size reflects TCRdb's work, not the paper's. The sample includes 300,000 to 350,000 distinct CDR3 sequences, with approximately 15% observed a single time. About 22% of the sample is held by the ten biggest clonotypes.

Stable Graves' hyperthyroidism was defined as the absence of progression to ophthalmopathy over 18 months of follow-up. Hyperthyroidism patients were newly diagnosed, with disease duration under 2 months, and aged 18 to 65 years. Any patient with an uncontrolled infection, another autoimmune disease, pregnancy or lactation was excluded. Clinical symptoms, serum thyroxine and TRAb, thyroid ultrasound, and orbital computed tomography formed the basis for the diagnoses. Ficoll-Paque density gradient centrifugation was used to isolate PBMCs from around 10 ml of fresh peripheral blood. Trizol reagent was used to extract total RNA, and RNA quality was then checked on an Agilent 2100 Bioanalyzer. This clonotype was picked up many times. The target of this receptor is not known. Base quality data are lacking; no much larger clone is found one base away. Reading the germline V gene gives CDR1 SGHVS and CDR2 FQNEAQ. Measured from the cysteine to the phenylalanine, the CDR3 is 14 residues long. The retained sequence is limited to the CDR3, 42 bases, with the frame set at the first base. V and J are truncated by 5 bases and 7 bases respectively, leaving an intervening sequence of 15 bases.

Overall study outcomes, separate from this receptor: In cross-validation, a model built on a 13 V-J signature told ophthalmopathy apart from stable hyperthyroidism with approximately 91% sensitivity and about 81% specificity, and in testing the same model reached 80%/75%. In validation, progression to ophthalmopathy was predicted by the model with 70.59% sensitivity and around 76% specificity, a median of roughly six months before onset. Sample size was not statistically predetermined, and blinding of investigators to group allocation was not performed. Most expanded thyroid clonotypes (frequency above 0.001) were also detected in blood, suggesting blood repertoires may reflect thyroid immune responses.

The receptor was isolated from a woman aged 25 to 39 with Graves' hyperthyroidism. Input material: blood. The chain joins TRBV7-8 to TRBJ2-1; the D region is possibly TRBD1 or TRBD2, each matching across 5 bases. In nucleotides, the sequence is TGTGCCAGCAGCACCCGGGACGGCAAGAATGAGCAGTTCTTC. Its translation reads: CASSTRDGKNEQFF.